This entry is about one T cell receptor beta chain. The antigen remains undetermined. These data originate in a study of identical twins. Each CDR3 protein gets one entry after TCRdb re-called the 5' RACE reads with MiXCR. The sample shows just under 650,000 distinct CDR3 sequences, about 7.6% of them seen only once. Whole-study findings and limits: The study based its conclusions on cross-sectional statistical analysis and did not follow the same donors.

This CDR3 region has 12 residues. V lost 5 bases and J lost 3, with 11 bases in between. The V gene's germline CDR1 is DFQATT and CDR2 SNEGSKA (reference sequence). Only healthy Caucasians were enrolled as donors. The data were also submitted as part of a second study, on yellow fever vaccine responses in identical twins.

This TCR was sampled from a young woman in good health. What was sequenced was PBMCs. This chain connects TRBV20-1 to TRBJ2-7, with D tentatively TRBD2 (6 bases). CDR3 protein: CSARRDLYEQYF. The CDR3 nucleotides are TGCAGTGCTCGGCGGGATCTCTACGAGCAGTACTTC.